The clone carrying this T cell receptor beta chain was counted between two and nine times. Measured with immunoSEQ multiplex PCR; TCRdb has only the in-frame clones, and not every one. The sample lists about 20,000 clones, about half occurring once. These data come from a study of graft-versus-host responses after intestinal transplantation. Turning to the study itself: Recipients received multivisceral, liver-intestinal, or isolated intestinal transplants. All recipients got anti-thymocyte globulin induction, then tacrolimus and steroids for 2 to 4 years.

The researchers put roughly 200,000 CFSE-labeled responder cells into plates with roughly 200,000 irradiated, violet-dye-labeled stimulator cells. CD3+CD4+ and CD3+CD8+ responders that were proliferating and CFSE-low were sorted post-reaction. Specimen: alloreactive CD4+ T cells from a mixed lymphocyte reaction culture, collected before intestinal transplant. The subset here: CFSE-low proliferating T cells sorted from roughly six-day pre-transplant mixed lymphocyte reaction (GvH or HvG direction). This TCR came from a human patient who received an intestinal transplant.

The CDR3: CASSYGRNTEAFF. In DNA, the CDR3 is TGTGCCAGCAGTTACGGGCGGAACACTGAAGCTTTCTTT. The chain combines TRBV6-5 with TRBJ1-1; no clear D. Germline V gives CDR1 MNHEY, CDR2 SVGAGI. V lost 2 bases and J lost 1, with 5 bases in between. The CDR3 sequence is 13 residues long.